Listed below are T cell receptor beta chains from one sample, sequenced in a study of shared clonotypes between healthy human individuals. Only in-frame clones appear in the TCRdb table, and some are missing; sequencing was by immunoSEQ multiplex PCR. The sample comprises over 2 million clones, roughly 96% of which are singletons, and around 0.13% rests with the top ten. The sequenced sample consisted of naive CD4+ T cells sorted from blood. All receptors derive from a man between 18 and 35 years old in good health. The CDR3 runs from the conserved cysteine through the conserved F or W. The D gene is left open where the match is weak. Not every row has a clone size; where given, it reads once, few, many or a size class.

TGTGCCAGCAGCCGGGACAGGGCCACTGAAGCTTTCTTT,CASSRDRATEAFF,NA,TRBJ1-1,TRBV11-2,TRBD1
TGTGCCAGCAGACCCAACAGGGGAGGCGACGAGCAGTACTTC,CASRPNRGGDEQYF,NA,TRBJ2-7,TRBV5-4,NA
TGTGCCAGCTCACCGACCGCAGGGGGGGACGAGCAGTACTTC,CASSPTAGGDEQYF,NA,TRBJ2-7,TRBV18,NA
TGTGCCAGCAGTGAAGTTGGGTCAATCGGGGGTTGGGAGGATGGCTACACCTTC,CASSEVGSIGGWEDGYTF,NA,TRBJ1-2,TRBV6-1,NA
TGCACCAGCAGCCAAGAGGACAGGGGCGCAGATACGCAGTATTTT,CTSSQEDRGADTQYF,NA,TRBJ2-3,TRBV1,NA
TGTGCCACCAGCTCGGGTCTAGCGGGAGGAGATACGCAGTATTTT,CATSSGLAGGDTQYF,NA,TRBJ2-3,TRBV6-5,TRBD2
TGTGCCAGCAGAGGGGGGACCCTAATTTACGAGCAGTACTTC,CASRGGTLIYEQYF,NA,TRBJ2-7,TRBV6-1,NA
TGTGCCATCAGTGGCGGGGCGGGGAACACCGGGGAGCTGTTTTTT,CAISGGAGNTGELFF,NA,TRBJ2-2,TRBV10-3,NA
TGTGCCTGGAGAAACCCCGGCTACACCTTC,CAWRNPGYTF,NA,TRBJ1-2,TRBV30,NA
TGCAGCGCCCGACGCGAGATTAGCTCCTACGAGCAGTACTTC,CSARREISSYEQYF,NA,TRBJ2-7,TRBV29-1,NA
TGTGCCAGTAGTATAGGGACTAGCGCATCCTACGAGCAGTACTTC,CASSIGTSASYEQYF,NA,TRBJ2-7,TRBV19,TRBD2
TGTGCCAGCAAAGACAGGGGCTACGAGCAGTACTTC,CASKDRGYEQYF,NA,TRBJ2-7,TRBV19,TRBD1
TGTGCCAGCAGCGCCGGGACAGGGGGCAAAAATACGCAGTATTTT,CASSAGTGGKNTQYF,NA,TRBJ2-3,TRBV7-2,TRBD1
TGTGCCTGGAGTGTACAAGAGGACACCATATATTTT,CAWSVQEDTIYF,NA,TRBJ1-3,TRBV30,NA
TGCGCCAGCAGTAACAGGGGTGCTGAAGCTTTCTTT,CASSNRGAEAFF,NA,TRBJ1-1,TRBV5-1,TRBD1
TGTGCCAGCAGCTTGACCCCCCTCCCCGGAATCCAGTACTTC,CASSLTPLPGIQYF,NA,TRBJ2-5,TRBV5-6,NA
TGTGCCACCAGCAGAGAAATTGGGTCCTACGAGCAGTACTTC,CATSREIGSYEQYF,NA,TRBJ2-7,TRBV15,NA
TGTGCCAGCAGCCCTCACCACAAGAACACTGAAGCTTTCTTT,CASSPHHKNTEAFF,NA,TRBJ1-1,TRBV9,NA
TGTGCTACCAGCTTCTCTTCGGGAACTAATGAAAAACTGTTTTTT,CATSFSSGTNEKLFF,once,TRBJ1-4,TRBV12-5,NA
TGTGCCAGCAGTGACAGCCAGCTCCGTAGAAACACCATATATTTT,CASSDSQLRRNTIYF,NA,TRBJ1-3,TRBV6-4,NA